This is a list of T cell receptor beta chains from one sample in a study of blood T cell repertoires in COVID-19. Profiled with immunoSEQ multiplex PCR; TCRdb holds only in-frame clones, not every one. This sample has approximately 240,000 clones, with 80% to 90% found just once. Sequenced: PBMCs or T cells enriched from blood (not recorded which). These receptors all stem from a woman between 45 and 65 years old in a cohort exposed to, infected with or recovered from COVID-19 (not recorded which). Both conserved end residues are part of each CDR3. Fields, in order: V gene, J gene, D gene, clone size, CDR3 DNA, CDR3 protein. A D gene is named only where the DNA matches it firmly. Not every row has a clone size; where given, it reads once, few, many or a size class.

V: TRBV5-4
J: TRBJ1-2
D: TRBD1
size: .
DNA: TGTGCCAGCAGCTCTGGACAGGGTTTTTCTGGCTACACCTTC
CDR3: CASSSGQGFSGYTF

V: TRBV5-1
J: TRBJ1-3
D: TRBD1
size: once
DNA: TGCGCCAGCAGCATTGACAGGGGGCCTGGAAACACCATATATTTT
CDR3: CASSIDRGPGNTIYF

V: TRBV11-3
J: TRBJ1-6
D: .
size: .
DNA: TGTGCCAGCAGCTTAGACAGTTATAATTCACCCCTCCACTTT
CDR3: CASSLDSYNSPLHF

V: TRBV10-3
J: TRBJ1-1
D: .
size: .
DNA: TGTGCCATCAGTGATATCACTCTAATTACCCATCCCACTGAAGCTTTCTTT
CDR3: CAISDITLITHPTEAFF

V: TRBV11-2
J: TRBJ2-3
D: .
size: .
DNA: TGTGCCAGCAGCTTATTGGGGGGGCGTGCAGATACGCAGTATTTT
CDR3: CASSLLGGRADTQYF

V: TRBV4-1
J: TRBJ2-1
D: .
size: .
DNA: TGCGCCAGCAGCCAAGATTTTTCTAGTGAGCAGTTCTTC
CDR3: CASSQDFSSEQFF

V: TRBV4-1
J: TRBJ2-2
D: .
size: .
DNA: TGCGCCAGCAGCCCGTCGGGGAAAACCGGGGAGCTGTTTTTT
CDR3: CASSPSGKTGELFF

V: TRBV3-1/TRBV3-2
J: TRBJ2-3
D: TRBD2
size: .
DNA: TGTGCCAGCAGCCAATCCTGGACTAGCGGGGGATACACAGATACGCAGTATTTT
CDR3: CASSQSWTSGGYTDTQYF

V: TRBV5-5
J: TRBJ2-5
D: .
size: .
DNA: TGTGCCAGCAGCTTTAGAGAGACCCAGTACTTC
CDR3: CASSFRETQYF

V: TRBV5-1
J: TRBJ1-1
D: .
size: .
DNA: TGCGCCAGCAGCTTGGGACAGAGGAACACTGAAGCTTTCTTT
CDR3: CASSLGQRNTEAFF

V: TRBV29-1
J: TRBJ1-2
D: TRBD1
size: .
DNA: TGCAGCGTAGAAGAACAGGGGGCGGGTGGCTACACCTTC
CDR3: CSVEEQGAGGYTF

V: TRBV20-1
J: TRBJ1-2
D: TRBD1
size: once
DNA: TGCAGTGCTAGTTACCGGGACAGGGTGAGCTATGGCTACACCTTC
CDR3: CSASYRDRVSYGYTF

V: TRBV6-5
J: TRBJ2-7
D: TRBD1
size: .
DNA: TGTGCCAGCAGGGGGACAGCCTACGAGCAGTACTTC
CDR3: CASRGTAYEQYF

V: TRBV10-3
J: TRBJ2-7
D: TRBD1
size: .
DNA: TGTGCCATCAGCGGGGACAGACCCTACGAGCAGTACTTC
CDR3: CAISGDRPYEQYF

V: TRBV5-4
J: TRBJ1-2
D: .
size: .
DNA: TGTGCCAGCAGCTTGGGCAGAGGGAACTATGGCTACACCTTC
CDR3: CASSLGRGNYGYTF

V: TRBV2
J: TRBJ1-1
D: .
size: .
DNA: TGTGCCAGCCGGAAAGACAGGAACACTGAAGCTTTCTTT
CDR3: CASRKDRNTEAFF

V: TRBV2
J: TRBJ1-1
D: .
size: .
DNA: TGTGCCAGCAGTGTGGCGGATACTGAAGCTTTCTTT
CDR3: CASSVADTEAFF

V: TRBV5-4
J: TRBJ1-1
D: .
size: .
DNA: TGTGCCAGCGAAGGGGTGCCGAACACTGAAGCTTTCTTT
CDR3: CASEGVPNTEAFF

V: TRBV4-3
J: TRBJ2-7
D: .
size: .
DNA: TGCGCCAGCAGCCAAGATGGCGGGGGCGCATACGAGCAGTACTTC
CDR3: CASSQDGGGAYEQYF

V: TRBV5-4
J: TRBJ2-3
D: .
size: .
DNA: TGTGCCAGCCGAGGACAGCTCACAGATACGCAGTATTTT
CDR3: CASRGQLTDTQYF

V: TRBV6-5
J: TRBJ2-5
D: TRBD1
size: .
DNA: TGTGCCAGCAGTTACACCAGACAGGGAGAGACCCAGTACTTC
CDR3: CASSYTRQGETQYF

V: TRBV27
J: TRBJ1-2
D: TRBD1
size: once
DNA: TGTGCCAGCAGTTTTGGACAAGGAGGGGGCGCGTTCGGCTACACCTTC
CDR3: CASSFGQGGGAFGYTF

V: TRBV3-1/TRBV3-2
J: TRBJ1-4
D: .
size: .
DNA: TGTGCCAGCAGCCAAGATAGACAGGCAACTAATGAAAAACTGTTTTTT
CDR3: CASSQDRQATNEKLFF

V: TRBV6-5
J: TRBJ1-1
D: .
size: .
DNA: TGTGCCAGCAGTCCCCAGATGAACACTGAAGCTTTCTTT
CDR3: CASSPQMNTEAFF

V: TRBV6-5
J: TRBJ1-3
D: TRBD1
size: .
DNA: TGTGCCAGCAGTCGGACAGGGAGAAACACCATATATTTT
CDR3: CASSRTGRNTIYF